This entry lists 22 T cell receptor beta chains sequenced from one sample in a study of identical twins. MiXCR, run by TCRdb on the 5' RACE reads, gives a single entry per CDR3 protein. The sample holds approximately 220,000 distinct CDR3 sequences; 7.5% are singletons and the top ten take approximately 5.4%. A further study also used this sample, focusing on yellow fever vaccine responses in identical twins.

The sequenced sample consisted of CD8+ T cells sorted from blood. These receptors all come from a woman under 30 in good health.

In its sample, this clonotype was seen a few times. This chain links TRBV2 with TRBJ2-2; no firm D call. Per the germline V gene, CDR1 is SNHLY and CDR2 is FYNNEI. The CDR3 consists of 12 residues. V was trimmed by 7 bases and J by 1 base, leaving 4 bases between them. CDR3 sequence: CASMLNTGELFF. In nucleotides, the CDR3 is TGTGCCAGCATGTTGAACACCGGGGAGCTGTTTTTT.

This clonotype was observed at least ten times. The rearrangement joins TRBV6-4 to TRBJ2-1; 14 bases map to TRBD2. Germline CDR1 MRHNA, CDR2 SNTAGT. Trimming removed 5 bases from V and 5 bases from J; junction bases left unmatched: 2. This CDR3 region has 15 residues. The CDR3 loop is CASSPGLAGDNEQFF. CDR3 DNA: TGTGCCAGCAGTCCGGGACTAGCGGGAGACAATGAGCAGTTCTTC.

This clonotype was observed once. The chain recombines TRBV11-2 with TRBJ2-2; 10 bases fit TRBD1. Unmatched junction bases numbered 4, after V lost 5 bases and J lost 4 bases. From germline, CDR1 is SGHAT and CDR2 FQNNGV. The CDR3 length is 15 residues. CDR3 coding DNA: TGTGCCAGCAGCCAAAGGACAGGGGGCACCGGGGAGCTGTTTTTT. This sequence encodes CASSQRTGGTGELFF.

This clonotype came up a few times. The gene calls are TRBV15 and TRBJ1-6, with D tentatively TRBD1 (5 bases). The CDR3 totals 14 residues. Germline loops: CDR1 LNHNV, CDR2 YYDKDF (reference sequence). Trimming took 8 bases from V and 9 from J, leaving 17 bases between them. The CDR3 spells CATSPPGATSPLHF. CDR3 coding DNA: TGTGCCACCTCCCCCCCTGGGGCTACTTCACCCCTCCACTTT.

V is TRBV27 and J is TRBJ2-2; 7 nucleotides align to TRBD1. The CDR3 spans 16 residues. J gave up 3 bases and V 7 bases, and 11 bases lay outside the gene matches. CDR1 and CDR2 (germline): MNHEY, SMNVEV (reference sequence). DNA for the CDR3: TGTGCCAGCACCCTCGTGAGGGGGCGGGACACCGGGGAGCTGTTTTTT. Translation gives CASTLVRGRDTGELFF.

The gene calls are TRBV7-2 and TRBJ2-5; D is unresolved. The germline gives CDR1 SGHTA, CDR2 FQGNSA. Trimming took off 2 bases at V and 4 bases at J, with 17 bases between the two ends. This CDR3 contains 16 residues. DNA of the CDR3: TGTGCCAGCAGCTTATCTAGGTTCGCCGAGTTAGAGACCCAGTACTTC. Protein: CASSLSRFAELETQYF.

This clonotype was counted a few times. The rearrangement joins TRBV2 to TRBJ1-6; D perhaps matches TRBD1 (5 bases). Trimming removed 2 bases at V and 9 bases at J, with 17 bases between. Germline CDR1 reads SNHLY; CDR2 reads FYNNEI. This CDR3 region has 16 residues. CDR3 nucleotide sequence: TGTGCCAGCAGTGAACTACGAAACAGGCCGGCTTCACCCCTCCACTTT. Translated, it gives CASSELRNRPASPLHF.

This clonotype was seen more than once but under ten times. The chain joins TRBV20-1 to TRBJ2-5, with a weak D call TRBD2 (5 bases). V was shortened by 0 bases and J by 5 bases, with 19 bases between the two germline ends. CDR3 length: 16 residues. Germline loops: CDR1 DFQATT, CDR2 SNEGSKA (reference sequence). CDR3 DNA: TGCAGTGCTAGAGACCCGGGGTGGCAGTACCTGGAGACCCAGTACTTC. Translated, it gives CSARDPGWQYLETQYF.

The chain combines TRBV3-1 with TRBJ2-5; D is ambiguous. Trimming removed 3 bases from V and 0 bases from J, with 11 bases in between. Germline CDR1 LGHDT, CDR2 YNNKEL (reference sequence). The CDR3 is 15 amino acids. CDR3 protein: CASSHARRDQETQYF. The CDR3 nucleotides are TGTGCCAGCAGCCATGCCAGACGGGACCAAGAGACCCAGTACTTC.

This clonotype was counted at least ten times. The CDR3 region is CKAWGHGYTF. Written as DNA, the CDR3 is TGCAAAGCGTGGGGTCATGGCTACACCTTC. The chain uses TRBV20-1 and TRBJ1-2; no definite D call. The CDR3 covers 10 residues. Looked up from germline, CDR1 is DFQATT and CDR2 is SNEGSKA (reference sequence).

CDR3 loop: CASSLRTYYEQYF. The CDR3 nucleotides read TGTGCCAGCAGTTTACGGACTTACTACGAGCAGTACTTC. The rearrangement links TRBV28 to TRBJ2-7, with D tentatively TRBD2 (5 bases). Trimming removed 2 bases from V and 3 bases from J, with 8 bases in between. Germline V lookup: CDR1 MDHEN, CDR2 SYDVKM. This CDR3 has 13 residues.

This clonotype was counted many times. V gene TRBV12-3 or TRBV12-4 combines with J gene TRBJ1-1; TRBD1 matches 8 bases. This CDR3 contains 13 residues. V shed 5 bases, J shed 4 bases, and the junction held 3 bases outside the gene matches. This CDR3 reads CASSAGGFTEAFF. In DNA form, the CDR3 reads TGTGCCAGCAGTGCAGGGGGCTTCACTGAAGCTTTCTTT.

The V gene is TRBV6-2 or TRBV6-3, the J gene TRBJ2-1; D remains ambiguous. CDR3 length: 15 residues. The germline gives CDR1 MNHEY, CDR2 SVGEGT. V dropped 6 bases and J dropped 5 bases, with 17 bases sitting between them. The CDR3 is CASSQSPDRNNEQFF. Written as DNA, the CDR3 is TGTGCCAGCAGCCAGAGCCCTGACCGAAACAATGAGCAGTTCTTC.

This clonotype has a handful of counts. V is TRBV7-9 and J is TRBJ1-1, with D maybe TRBD1 (6 bases). V was clipped by 5 bases and J by 11 bases, with 21 bases between them. Germline loops: CDR1 SEHNR, CDR2 FQNEAQ (reference sequence). The CDR3 runs to 14 residues. The CDR3 spells CASSHQNRDRGAFF. CDR3 sequence (DNA): TGTGCCAGCAGCCACCAAAACAGGGATCGGGGGGCTTTCTTT. The full variable domain, its missing parts supplied by reference TRBV7-9 and TRBJ1-1, is DTGVSQNPRHKITKRGQNVTFRCDPISEHNRLYWYRQTLGQGPEFLTYFQNEAQLEKSRLLSDRFSAERPKGSFSTLEIQRTEQGDSAMYLCASSHQNRDRGAFFGQGTRLTVV.

This clonotype was seen only a few times. The chain recombines TRBV28 with TRBJ2-2, with TRBD1 as a possible D gene (6 bases). This CDR3 contains 15 residues. V lost 7 bases, J lost 0 bases, and 12 bases lay in between. Germline assignment: CDR1 MDHEN and CDR2 SYDVKM. The CDR3 DNA reads as TGTGCCAGCACCGGGACACTTACGAACACCGGGGAGCTGTTTTTT. The encoded protein is CASTGTLTNTGELFF.

The sample holds many counts of this clonotype. This sequence joins TRBV6-1 and TRBJ2-1; D is uncertain. Germline CDR1 reads MNHNS; CDR2 reads SASEGT. The CDR3 extends over 12 amino acids. Trimming pared 2 bases from V and 4 bases from J, leaving 3 bases between. CDR3 protein: CASSEIYNEQFF. The CDR3, as DNA: TGTGCCAGCAGTGAAATATACAATGAGCAGTTCTTC.

The rearrangement uses TRBV14 and TRBJ2-1; D remains ambiguous. Trimming cost V 0 bases and J 3 bases, with 12 bases left between them. CDR1 SGHDN and CDR2 FVKESK come from the germline V gene. This CDR3 spans 16 amino acids. Here the CDR3 reads CASSQDGLKGYNEQFF. The CDR3, as DNA: TGTGCCAGCAGCCAAGACGGTTTAAAGGGCTACAATGAGCAGTTCTTC.

This clonotype came up many times. The chain carries TRBV4-2 and TRBJ1-1, with D unresolved. Trimming took off 1 base at V and 3 bases at J, with 12 bases between the two ends. This CDR3 has 15 amino acids. Germline CDR1 LGHNA, CDR2 YNFKEQ. The CDR3 loop reads CASSQVRAEYTEAFF. Here the CDR3 DNA reads TGTGCCAGCAGCCAAGTACGGGCGGAGTACACTGAAGCTTTCTTT.

The chain carries TRBV29-1 and TRBJ2-3; 8 bases are a match to TRBD1. V gave up 4 bases and J gave up 6 bases; unmatched junction bases: 9. This CDR3 has 14 residues. Germline V lookup: CDR1 SQVTM, CDR2 ANQGSEA. CDR3 DNA sequence: TGCAGCGTTGGCTTGACAGGGGCCGAGGATACGCAGTATTTT. It specifies CSVGLTGAEDTQYF.

This clonotype occurred a few times. This chain uses TRBV6-1 with TRBJ1-1; D gene unclear. CDR1 is MNHNS, CDR2 SASEGT, per germline. This CDR3 comprises 12 residues. The V end was cut by 6 bases, the J end by 8 bases, with 13 bases between. Here the CDR3 reads CASRGPLGEAFF. In DNA, the CDR3 is TGTGCCAGCAGGGGTCCCCTGGGGGAAGCTTTCTTT.

In this sample, this clonotype turned up many times. The chain links TRBV7-8 to TRBJ2-7; TRBD1 aligns across 7 bases. This CDR3 has 15 amino acids. V trimming: 5 bases; J trimming: 5 bases; junction bases outside the gene matches: 12. In germline, CDR1 is SGHVS, CDR2 FQNEAQ. The CDR3 DNA sequence: TGTGCCAGCAGCAACCAAGACAGGGAAGGAGACGAGCAGTACGTC. Translating it yields CASSNQDREGDEQYV.

This clonotype was seen repeatedly, ten times or more. The chain employs TRBV28 and TRBJ1-4; D is unclear. The CDR3 consists of 14 residues. Germline V CDR1 and CDR2: MDHEN, SYDVKM. V lost 7 bases to trimming and J lost 8 bases, with 17 bases between them. The chain's CDR3 is CASNLKTSPEKLFF. The CDR3 nucleotides read TGTGCCAGCAACCTGAAGACCTCGCCGGAAAAACTGTTTTTT.